This T cell receptor (beta chain) came from a study of monozygotic twins with inflammatory bowel disease. Study findings and constraints: Clonotype overlap with others was lower in IBD patients than in healthy twins, a difference that was greatest with disease activity.

TCRdb reprocessed the 5' RACE reads and keeps a single row for each CDR3 protein, giving no DNA. This listing includes about 160,000 distinct CDR3 sequences. Of note for this clonotype: Its target is unknown.

Specimen: blood. This clonotype originated in a human donor with ulcerative colitis or Crohn's disease, or a healthy co-twin of an affected twin (not recorded which).

This CDR3 reads CSALGGTGRYEQFF. This chain connects TRBV20-1 to TRBJ2-1; TCRdb picks TRBD2, but there is no DNA to check that call. The CDR3 covers 14 residues. The germline gives CDR1 DFQATT, CDR2 SNEGSKA (reference sequence).